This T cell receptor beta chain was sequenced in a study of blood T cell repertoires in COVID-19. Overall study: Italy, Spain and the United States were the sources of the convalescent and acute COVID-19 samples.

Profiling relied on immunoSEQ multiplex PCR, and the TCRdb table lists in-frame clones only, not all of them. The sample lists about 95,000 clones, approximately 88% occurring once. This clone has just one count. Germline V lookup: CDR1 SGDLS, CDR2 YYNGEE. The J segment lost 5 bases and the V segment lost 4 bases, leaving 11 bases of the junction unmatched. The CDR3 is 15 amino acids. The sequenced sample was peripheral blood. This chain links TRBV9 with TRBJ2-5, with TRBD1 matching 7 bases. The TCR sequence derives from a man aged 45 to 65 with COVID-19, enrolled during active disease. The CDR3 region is CASSPRQGGDETQYF. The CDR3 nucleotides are TGTGCCAGCAGCCCCCGACAGGGTGGAGATGAGACCCAGTACTTC.